This TCR beta chain came from a study of blood T cell repertoires in COVID-19. About the study: Researchers got acute and convalescent COVID-19 samples from the United States, Italy and Spain.

Original methodology: Nucleated cell counts were estimated from reference gene primer amplification. Profiling relied on immunoSEQ multiplex PCR, and the TCRdb table lists in-frame clones only, not all of them. V, J and clone size are those of that table, while D and trimming were read from the DNA. The table lists around 140,000 clones, over 65% of them singletons. Sequenced input: PBMCs or T cells enriched from blood (not recorded which). This TCR was recovered from a woman between 45 and 65 years old who had recovered from COVID-19.

The CDR3 bases are TGTGCCTGGATCCCGCTGTGGAGGGACACCATATATTTT. It encodes CAWIPLWRDTIYF. The chain uses TRBV30 and TRBJ1-3; no definite D call. The germline CDR1 and CDR2 sequences are GTSNPN and SVGIG (reference sequence). With 4 bases removed from V and 8 bases from J, the gap between germline ends came to 15 bases. CDR3 length: 13 amino acids.